The clone carrying this T cell receptor beta chain turned up a few times. The V gene lost 5 bases and the J gene lost 8 bases, with 15 bases spanning the gap. The CDR3 has 13 residues. Germline-derived CDR1 and CDR2 are SGHAT and FQNNGV. These data come from a study of blood T cell repertoires in COVID-19. The overall study: COVID-19 samples collected from the United States, Italy and Spain covered acute and convalescent phases.

Authors' processing steps: Estimated nucleated cell counts came from reference gene primer amplification. Sequencing used immunoSEQ multiplex PCR; TCRdb keeps in-frame clones, though not all of them. The V and J calls and clone size are taken from that table; D and trimming were inferred from the DNA. Among tens of thousands of clones, roughly 71% were seen once, and the ten largest hold 14% to 15%. The receptor comes from a man aged 55-75 years with COVID-19, enrolled during active disease. V and J are TRBV11-2 and TRBJ1-2, with D possibly matching TRBD1 (5 bases). The sequencing sample was made of peripheral blood. In nucleotides, the CDR3 is TGTGCCAGCAGCCCCCGGGGGGGGTTCGGCTACACCTTC. It yields the protein CASSPRGGFGYTF.